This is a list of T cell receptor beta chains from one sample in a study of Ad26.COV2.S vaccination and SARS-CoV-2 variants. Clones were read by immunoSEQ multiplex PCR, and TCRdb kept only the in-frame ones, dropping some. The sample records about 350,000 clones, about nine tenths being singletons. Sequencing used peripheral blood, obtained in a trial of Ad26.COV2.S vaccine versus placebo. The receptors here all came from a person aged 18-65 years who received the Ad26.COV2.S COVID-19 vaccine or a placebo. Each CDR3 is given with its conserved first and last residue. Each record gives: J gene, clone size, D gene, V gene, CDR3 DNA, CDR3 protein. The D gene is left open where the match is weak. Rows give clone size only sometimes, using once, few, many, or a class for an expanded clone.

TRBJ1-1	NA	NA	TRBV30	TGTGCCTGGAGTGGGGGGGATGGGGCTTTCTTT	CAWSGGDGAFF
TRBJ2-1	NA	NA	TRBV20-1	TGCAGTGCTAGCCATTACAATGAGCAGTTCTTC	CSASHYNEQFF
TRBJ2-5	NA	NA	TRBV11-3	TGTGCCAGCAGCGAAGGCGGGAGCAGGGGGTATGAGACCCAGTACTTC	CASSEGGSRGYETQYF
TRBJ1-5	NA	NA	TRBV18	TGTGCCAGCTCACCACAGGGCGGCAGGAACAATCAGCCCCAGCATTTT	CASSPQGGRNNQPQHF
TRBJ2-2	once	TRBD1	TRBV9	TGTGCCAGCAGCGTAGATGGACAGGGAACCGGGGAGCTGTTTTTT	CASSVDGQGTGELFF
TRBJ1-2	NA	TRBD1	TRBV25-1	TGTGCCAGCAGTGCCCTCGGGACAGGCCTAAGGGGCTACACCTTC	CASSALGTGLRGYTF
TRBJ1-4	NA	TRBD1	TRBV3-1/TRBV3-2	TGTGCCAGCAGCCGGAGTAGGGGGCTTGAAAAACTGTTTTTT	CASSRSRGLEKLFF
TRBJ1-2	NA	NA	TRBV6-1	TGTGCCAGCAGTGAGGCAGGTCTTGGCTACACCTTC	CASSEAGLGYTF
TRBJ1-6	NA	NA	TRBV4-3	TGCGCCAGCAGCCAAGAATGGAGAAATTCACCCCTCCACTTT	CASSQEWRNSPLHF
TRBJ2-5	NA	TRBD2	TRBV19	TGTGCCAGTAGTTGGTCTAGCGGGGCCTACCAAGAGACCCAGTACTTC	CASSWSSGAYQETQYF
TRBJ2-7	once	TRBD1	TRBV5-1	TGCGCCAGCAGCTTGTACTATAGCGGGACAGGGGGCTACGAGCAGTACTTC	CASSLYYSGTGGYEQYF
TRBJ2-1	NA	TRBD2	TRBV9	TGTGCCAGCAGCGGAACTTCTAGCGGGGGGGCTTACAATGAGCAGTTCTTC	CASSGTSSGGAYNEQFF
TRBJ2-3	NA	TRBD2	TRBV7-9	TGTGCCAGCAGCTTAGGACTAGCGGGGGGCACAGATACGCAGTATTTT	CASSLGLAGGTDTQYF
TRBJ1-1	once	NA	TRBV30	TGTGCCTGGAGTGTCGAGACCCAAGCTTTCTTT	CAWSVETQAFF
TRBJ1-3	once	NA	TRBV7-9	TGTGCCAGCAGCTTAGACGAAAACACCATATATTTT	CASSLDENTIYF
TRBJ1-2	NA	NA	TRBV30	TGTGCCTGGAGTGTACTGACAGTCGGGGGCTACACCTTC	CAWSVLTVGGYTF
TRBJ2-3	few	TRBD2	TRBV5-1	TGCGCCAGCAGCGGGGGGCTAGCGGGGGCGTTTTCTAGCACAGATACGCAGTATTTT	CASSGGLAGAFSSTDTQYF
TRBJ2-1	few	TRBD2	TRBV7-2	TGTGCCAGCAGCTTAGAGAGCGGGGGTTTCTACAATGAGCAGTTCTTC	CASSLESGGFYNEQFF
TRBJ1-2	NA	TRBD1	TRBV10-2	TGCGCCAGCAGTCGACAGGGGGACTATGGCTACACCTTC	CASSRQGDYGYTF
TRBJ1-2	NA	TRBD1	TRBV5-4	TGTGCCAGCAGCTTGTATGGGACAGGGCACTATGGCTACACCTTC	CASSLYGTGHYGYTF
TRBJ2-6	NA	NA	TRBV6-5	TGTGCCTTCAGAACTGGGGCCAACGTCCTGACTTTC	CAFRTGANVLTF
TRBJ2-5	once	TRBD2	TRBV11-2	TGTGCCAGCAGGGGCGGGGGGGCCCTAGAGACCCAGTACTTC	CASRGGGALETQYF
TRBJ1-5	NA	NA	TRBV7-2	TGTGCCAGCAGCTTAGGGGTTAATCAGCCCCAGCATTTT	CASSLGVNQPQHF
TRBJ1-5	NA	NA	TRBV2	TGTGCCAGCATCCGAGGACTCGAACCCAATCAGCCCCAGCATTTT	CASIRGLEPNQPQHF
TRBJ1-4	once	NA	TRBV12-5	TGTGCTAGTGGTTTGGACGGGAATGAAAAACTGTTTTTT	CASGLDGNEKLFF
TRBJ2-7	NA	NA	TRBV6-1	TGTGCCAGCAGTGAGCTTGTCACCCCCTACGAGCAGTACTTC	CASSELVTPYEQYF
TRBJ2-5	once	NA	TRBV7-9	TGTGCCAGTCAGAGCGAGACCCAGTACTTC	CASQSETQYF
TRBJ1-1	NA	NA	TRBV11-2	TGTGCCAGCAGAAAGCAACAGGAAAACACTGAAGCTTTCTTT	CASRKQQENTEAFF
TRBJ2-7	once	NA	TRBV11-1	TGTGCCAGCAGCTTCGACTCAAACTACGAGCAGTACTTC	CASSFDSNYEQYF
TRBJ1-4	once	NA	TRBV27	TGTGCCAGCTCCCCCTTCGGGGGTAGGAGAGAAAAACTGTTTTTT	CASSPFGGRREKLFF
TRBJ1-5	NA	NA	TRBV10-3	TGTGCCATCAGGGACAGATCGGATCAGCCCCAGCATTTT	CAIRDRSDQPQHF
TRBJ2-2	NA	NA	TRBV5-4	TGTGCCAGCAGCTTGCAGGCGGGGGAGCTGTTTTTT	CASSLQAGELFF
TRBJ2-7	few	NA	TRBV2	TGTGCCAGCAGTGACTACTACGAGCAGTACTTC	CASSDYYEQYF
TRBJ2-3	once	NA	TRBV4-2	TGTGCCAGCAGCCAACGACTCCCTAGTGCAGATACGCAGTATTTT	CASSQRLPSADTQYF
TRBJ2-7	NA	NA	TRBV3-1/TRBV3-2	TGTGCCAGCAGCTTTGCAAGCTCCTACGAGCAGTACTTC	CASSFASSYEQYF
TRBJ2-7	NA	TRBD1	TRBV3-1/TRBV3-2	TGTGCCAGCAGCCCAAGGGGGCCCTACGAGCAGTACTTC	CASSPRGPYEQYF
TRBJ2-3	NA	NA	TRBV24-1	TGTGCCACCAGTGAGGAGGATACGCAGTATTTT	CATSEEDTQYF
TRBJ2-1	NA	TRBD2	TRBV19	TGTGCCAGTAGTATCTCGGTAGCGGGGGCTCCCCAAAATGAGCAGTTCTTC	CASSISVAGAPQNEQFF
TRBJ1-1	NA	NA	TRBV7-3	TGTGCCAGCAAACAACTCATGAACACTGAAGCTTTCTTT	CASKQLMNTEAFF
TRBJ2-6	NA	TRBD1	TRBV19	TGTGCCAGTAGTCCCCGGACAGGAGGTTTAATATTCTCTGGGGCCAACGTCCTGACTTTC	CASSPRTGGLIFSGANVLTF
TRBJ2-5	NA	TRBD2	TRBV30	TGTGCCTGGAGTGCGGGGGGGGAGACCCAGTACTTC	CAWSAGGETQYF
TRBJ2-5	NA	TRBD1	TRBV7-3	TGTGCCAGCAGCTTAGAAGGGACAGAAGAGACCCAGTACTTC	CASSLEGTEETQYF
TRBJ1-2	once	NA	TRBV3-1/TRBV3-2	TGTGCCAGCAGCCAACAGGGGCGGGGCTACACCTTC	CASSQQGRGYTF
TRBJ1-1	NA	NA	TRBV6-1	TGTGCCAGCAGTGAAACGTTGCGGACAGAAGCTTTCTTT	CASSETLRTEAFF
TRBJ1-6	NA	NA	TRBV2	TGTGCCACACCAGGGACGCAAAATTCACCCCTCCACTTT	CATPGTQNSPLHF
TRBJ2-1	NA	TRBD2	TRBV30	TGTGCCTGTGTCACTAGCGGGGGGGCGGTTGAGCAGTTCTTC	CACVTSGGAVEQFF